What follows describes a single T cell receptor (beta chain). There is no known antigen for this receptor. Per-nucleotide qualities are absent, and no much larger clonotype sits a single base away. Buffy coats from roughly 40 blood donors, supplied by the Finnish Red Cross blood service, were used as healthy controls. All TCR-sequenced material derived from peripheral blood: patient blood samples and healthy donor buffy coats. Ficoll-Hypaque gradient centrifugation was used to isolate peripheral blood mononuclear cells. CD4+ cells were purified magnetically from the buffy coats of healthy controls. The Gentra Puregene Cell and Tissue kit was used for genomic DNA extraction, and quantification was performed on a Qubit 2.0 fluorometer. These data originate in a study of STAT5B mutations in CD4+ large granular lymphocyte leukemia (dated by TCRdb to 2021 to 2024). Regarding the complete study: Among the healthy controls, the CDR3 'QG' motif was associated with a particular HLA allele. TCRbeta repertoires of CD4+ T-cell large granular lymphocyte leukemia patients were compared with those of healthy blood donors. Flow cytometry on FACSCanto II or FACSVerse confirmed that purified fractions exceeded 95% purity among lymphocytes.

General conclusions and limits of the study: Enrichment of TRBV06-family usage was observed among the top patient clones (8/27) relative to healthy controls (2/35). The data were not HLA-matched, and the relatively small sample size could explain the higher clonality seen in CD4+ compared with CD8+ T-LGLL. Compared with healthy CD4+ repertoires, CD4-sorted patient repertoires appeared more clonal, and this difference remained even after the putative leukemic clones were removed. The main leukemic clonotypes were found to be private to each patient, although around a quarter of the main leukemic clonotypes were detected at low frequency in the non-leukemic repertoires of other patients.

Including the terminal cysteine and phenylalanine, the CDR3 comprises 12 residues. Here the CDR3 DNA is all that survives: 36 bases in frame from base 1. The germline V gene encodes CDR1 SGHTA and CDR2 FQGNSA. V is reduced by 5 bases and J by 1 base, leaving a spacing of 5 bases between them. The immunoSEQ assay at survey resolution was applied to genomic DNA for sequencing of TCRbeta rearrangements. The original pipeline was this. In the TCR sequencing data, the lowest productive clonotype frequency that could be detected was 2.59 x 10-5. Only productive TCRbeta rearrangements, defined as complete and in-frame sequences, were included in the analyses. The clonality of each sample was calculated as Simpson clonality in the immunoSEQ Analyzer version 3.0. Clones were categorized by frequency as very rare, small, medium, large (1-20%) or hyperexpanded (>20%). Generation probabilities were estimated with OLGA 1.2.3, V-gene circos plots were made with VDJtools, specificities were looked up in VDJdb, and CDR3 motifs were identified with GLIPH. Sourced from immuneACCESS, this table was stored by TCRdb with only in-frame sequences that have V and J called. A share of the clones is absent; for the studies checked, an unresolved V gene accounts for under half, and the remainder has no known explanation. V and J calls and clone size come straight from that table; D and trimming were deduced from the DNA. Here the sample has 23,000 or so clones; approximately 79% occur a single time. The biggest ten clones account for almost 0.65% of the sample.

The sequence derives from a human donor in good health. The rearranged chain carries TRBV7-2 and TRBJ2-5; the D segment cannot be called with confidence. The sample taken for sequencing was CD4+ T cells from blood buffy coats. The CDR3 is CASSSSQETQYF. The DNA reads TGTGCCAGCAGCAGCTCCCAAGAGACCCAGTACTTC.